These 2 T cell receptor beta chains were sequenced from one sample in a study of beta chain features in type 1 diabetes. Isolated RNA was reverse transcribed in full, so expressed TCRB transcripts were sequenced. This table comes from immunoSEQ multiplex PCR, and its TCRdb copy is limited to in-frame clones, with some not included. The sample shows hundreds of thousands of clones, 7% to 9% of them seen only once. The specimen sequenced was central memory CD4+ T cells from blood. All receptors come from a woman under 30 in good health.

The chain is built from TRBV11-2 and TRBJ2-1, with TRBD1 matching 8 bases. The V and J ends lost 6 bases and 4 bases, in that order; junction bases with no gene match: 8. Per germline, CDR1 SGHAT and CDR2 FQNNGV. The CDR3 is 15 residues long. CDR3 sequence: CASSLRTGQYNEQFF. CDR3 bases: TGTGCCAGCAGTCTAAGGACAGGGCAGTACAATGAGCAGTTCTTC.

This chain links TRBV10-3 with TRBJ2-2; TRBD1 agrees at 7 bases. Trimming removed 4 bases from V and 7 bases from J; junction bases left unmatched: 12. This CDR3 region has 16 residues. Looked up from germline, CDR1 is ENHRY and CDR2 is SYGVKD. Here the CDR3 DNA reads TGTGCCATCAGTGTCTCCCGACAGGGTGGGAACGGGGAGCTGTTTTTT. Its protein is CAISVSRQGGNGELFF.